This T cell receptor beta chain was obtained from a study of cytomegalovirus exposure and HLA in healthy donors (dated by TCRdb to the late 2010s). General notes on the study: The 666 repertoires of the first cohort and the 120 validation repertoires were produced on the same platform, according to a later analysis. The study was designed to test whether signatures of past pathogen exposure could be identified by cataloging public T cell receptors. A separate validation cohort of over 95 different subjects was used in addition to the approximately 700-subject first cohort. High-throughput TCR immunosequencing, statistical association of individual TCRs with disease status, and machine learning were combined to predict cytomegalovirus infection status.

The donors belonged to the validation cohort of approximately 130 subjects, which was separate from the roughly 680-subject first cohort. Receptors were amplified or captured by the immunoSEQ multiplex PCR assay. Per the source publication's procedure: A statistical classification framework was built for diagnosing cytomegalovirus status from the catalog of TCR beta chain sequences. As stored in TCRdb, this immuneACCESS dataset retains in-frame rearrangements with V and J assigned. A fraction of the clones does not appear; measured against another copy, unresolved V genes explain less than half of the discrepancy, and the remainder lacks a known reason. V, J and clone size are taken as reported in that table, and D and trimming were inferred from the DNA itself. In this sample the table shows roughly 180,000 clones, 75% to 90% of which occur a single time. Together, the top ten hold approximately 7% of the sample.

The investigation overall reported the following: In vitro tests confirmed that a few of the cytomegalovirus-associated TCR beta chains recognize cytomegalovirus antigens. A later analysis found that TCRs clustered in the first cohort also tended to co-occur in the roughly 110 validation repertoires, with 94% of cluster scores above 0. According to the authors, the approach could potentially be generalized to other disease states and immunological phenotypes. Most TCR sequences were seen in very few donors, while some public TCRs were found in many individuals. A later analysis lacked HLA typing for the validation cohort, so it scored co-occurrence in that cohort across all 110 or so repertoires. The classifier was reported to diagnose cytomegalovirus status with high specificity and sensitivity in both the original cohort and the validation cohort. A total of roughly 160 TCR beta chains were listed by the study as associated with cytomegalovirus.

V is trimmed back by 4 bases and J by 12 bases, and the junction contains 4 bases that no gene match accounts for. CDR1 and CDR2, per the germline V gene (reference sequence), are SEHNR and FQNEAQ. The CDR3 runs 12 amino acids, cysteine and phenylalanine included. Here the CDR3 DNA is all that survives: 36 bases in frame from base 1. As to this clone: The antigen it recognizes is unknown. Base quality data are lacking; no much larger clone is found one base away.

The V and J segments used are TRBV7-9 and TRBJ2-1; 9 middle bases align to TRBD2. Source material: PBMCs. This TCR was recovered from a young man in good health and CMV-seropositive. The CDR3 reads CASSWGLASQFF. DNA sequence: TGTGCCAGCAGCTGGGGACTAGCCTCGCAGTTCTTC. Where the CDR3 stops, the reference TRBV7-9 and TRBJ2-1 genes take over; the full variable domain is DTGVSQNPRHKITKRGQNVTFRCDPISEHNRLYWYRQTLGQGPEFLTYFQNEAQLEKSRLLSDRFSAERPKGSFSTLEIQRTEQGDSAMYLCASSWGLASQFFGPGTRLTVL.